One sample yielded the 18 T cell receptor beta chains listed below, sequenced in a study of Graves' ophthalmopathy and Graves' hyperthyroidism. As the template, RNA transcripts were used to amplify TCR beta CDR3 regions. Amplification began with first-round RT-PCR using HTBI primers, then second-round multiplex PCR was performed. TCRdb re-analysed the multiplex PCR reads in MiXCR, keeping a single row per CDR3 protein. Of just over 600,000 distinct CDR3 sequences listed, around a fifth were seen once; the top ten hold approximately 7%. The sequenced sample consisted of peripheral blood. These receptors were collected from a woman between 18 and 29 years old with stable Graves' hyperthyroidism. Some clones in this sample may be carry-over from other donors' samples.

This clonotype was observed many times. This chain joins TRBV7-2 and TRBJ1-1; D call uncertain. CDR1 is SGHTA and CDR2 is FQGNSA in the germline V gene. This CDR3 is built from 13 residues. Trimming removed 0 bases from V and 4 bases from J, with 6 bases in between. The CDR3 bases are TGTGCCAGCAGCTTAGCCCCGGTCACTGAAGCTTTCTTT. It specifies CASSLAPVTEAFF.

The chain carries TRBV6-1 and TRBJ1-2, with D maybe TRBD1 (5 bases). The length of the CDR3 is 13 residues. With 6 bases removed from V and 8 bases from J, the gap between germline ends came to 16 bases. Per germline, CDR1 MNHNS and CDR2 SASEGT. The CDR3 DNA sequence: TGTGCCAGCAGCAGGGATTTCTTCGACGGCTACACCTTC. Translated, it gives CASSRDFFDGYTF.

This clonotype was recorded many times. The V gene is TRBV2, the J gene TRBJ1-3; no definite D call. From germline, CDR1 is SNHLY and CDR2 FYNNEI. The CDR3 runs to 15 residues. V lost 4 bases and J lost 0, with 10 bases in between. DNA for the CDR3: TGTGCCAGCAGTGTGAGGGTCAACTCTGGAAACACCATATATTTT. It yields the protein CASSVRVNSGNTIYF.

Here the CDR3 DNA reads TGTGCCAGCTCATCATTAACGGGGGAGAGCTCTGGAAACACCATATATTTT. It is translated as CASSSLTGESSGNTIYF. The chain uses TRBV18 and TRBJ1-3; D might be TRBD1 (5 bases). The CDR3 is made up of 17 amino acids. Trimming took 5 bases from V and 0 from J, leaving 17 bases between them. Per germline, CDR1 KGHSH and CDR2 LQKENI.

The genes are TRBV12-3 or TRBV12-4 and TRBJ1-1; no reliable D call. Trimming removed 3 bases at V and 7 bases at J, with 9 bases between. This CDR3 comprises 12 residues. The CDR3 loop reads CASSLRRSEAFF. CDR3 sequence (DNA): TGTGCCAGCAGTTTGCGACGGAGTGAAGCTTTCTTT.

This clonotype has more than one count but fewer than ten. Given a much more abundant clone one base away, this may be a read error. The rearrangement uses TRBV6-1 and TRBJ2-5; TRBD1 might be the D (6 bases). The CDR3 length is 14 residues. The V gene's germline CDR1 is MNHNS and CDR2 SASEGT. This chain's CDR3 is CASSAYRVRETKYF. The CDR3 coding sequence is TGTGCCAGCAGTGCGTACAGGGTCCGAGAGACCAAGTACTTC.

This clonotype was detected many times. This chain links TRBV29-1 with TRBJ2-7; D is ambiguous. The CDR3 loop spans 14 amino acids. Trimming removed 4 bases from V and 1 base from J, with 14 bases in between. Germline V gene data show CDR1 as SQVTM and CDR2 as ANQGSEA. The CDR3 region has the DNA TGCAGCGTTGTATATATGCAGGATTCCTACGAGCAGTACTTC. Translated: CSVVYMQDSYEQYF.

The chain has TRBV7-6 and TRBJ2-2, with a weak D call TRBD1 (5 bases). Per the germline V gene, CDR1 is SGHVS and CDR2 is FNYEAQ. This CDR3 has 13 amino acids. V was pared by 8 bases and J by 4 bases, with 11 bases between. The CDR3: CASGNRPTGELFF. CDR3 sequence (DNA): TGTGCCAGCGGAAACAGGCCCACCGGGGAGCTGTTTTTT. Using reference TRBV7-6 and TRBJ2-2 for the parts outside the CDR3, the full variable domain is GAGVSQSPRYKVTKRGQDVALRCDPISGHVSLYWYRQALGQGPEFLTYFNYEAQQDKSGLPNDRFSAERPEGSISTLTIQRTEQRDSAMYRCASGNRPTGELFFGEGSRLTVL.

The J gene is TRBJ2-5, the V gene TRBV6-5; the D gene is possibly TRBD2 (5 bases). V was clipped by 1 base and J by 4 bases, with 10 bases between them. Germline V lookup: CDR1 MNHEY, CDR2 SVGAGI. This CDR3 has 14 residues. CDR3 bases: TGTGCCAGCAGTTACTTGGGAGTGTCAGAGACCCAGTACTTC. This encodes CASSYLGVSETQYF.

The table lists this clonotype with many counts. The chain recombines TRBV25-1 with TRBJ2-7; 7 nucleotides align to TRBD2. Germline-derived CDR1 and CDR2 are MGHDK and SYGVNS. V was pared by 3 bases and J by 4 bases, with 3 bases of the junction left unmatched. This CDR3 region has 13 residues. The CDR3 is CASSEGGIYEQYF. The CDR3 DNA sequence: TGTGCCAGCAGTGAGGGAGGGATATACGAGCAGTACTTC.

This clonotype was observed at least ten times. V usage is TRBV2 and J usage is TRBJ2-2; D is uncertain. The CDR3 has 15 residues. Trimming took off 7 bases at V and 5 bases at J, with 17 bases between the two ends. From germline, CDR1 is SNHLY and CDR2 FYNNEI. In DNA form, the CDR3 reads TGTGCCAGCACGACTCAGGCTCCGGTGACCGGGGAGCTGTTTTTT. Its translation: CASTTQAPVTGELFF.

In this sample, this clonotype turned up many times. The V call is TRBV20-1, the J call TRBJ2-7; possibly TRBD1 or TRBD2 for D (5 bases each). V was cut by 5 bases and J by 2 bases, with 13 bases left in between. Germline V gives CDR1 DFQATT, CDR2 SNEGSKA (reference sequence). The CDR3 consists of 13 residues. The CDR3 spells CSASPGPPYEQYF. The CDR3 DNA is TGCAGTGCTTCACCGGGACCTCCCTACGAGCAGTACTTC.

This clonotype has at least ten counts. The rearrangement links TRBV5-1 to TRBJ1-2; TRBD1 might be the D (6 bases). The CDR3 covers 15 residues. Trimming cost V 1 base and J 2 bases, with 12 bases left between them. Per the germline V gene, CDR1 is SGHRS and CDR2 is YFSETQ. CDR3 amino acids: CASSLSGAWNYGYTF. The CDR3 bases are TGCGCCAGCAGCTTGTCAGGGGCATGGAACTATGGCTACACCTTC.

To note about this clonotype: A single base separates this from a much larger clone, so it may be a read error. The V and J genes are TRBV20-1 and TRBJ2-7, with TRBD1 identical over 8 bases. Germline V gives CDR1 DFQATT, CDR2 SNEGSKA (reference sequence). Losses at the gene ends were 5 bases for V and 3 bases for J; bases not matched to a gene: 9. The CDR3 is 14 residues long. The CDR3 loop reads CSAFPTGVYYEQYF. The CDR3 DNA sequence: TGCAGTGCTTTCCCGACAGGGGTGTACTACGAGCAGTACTTC.

The chain uses TRBV7-9 and TRBJ2-5, with D perhaps TRBD2 (6 bases). The CDR3 extends over 14 amino acids. Germline V CDR1 and CDR2: SEHNR, FQNEAQ (reference sequence). The ends were cut back, 3 bases at V and 5 bases at J, with 13 bases in the middle. Here the CDR3 DNA reads TGTGCCAGCAGCTTTGGGGGAGGAAGGGAGACCCAGTACTTC. It translates to CASSFGGGRETQYF.

This clonotype showed up many times. V is TRBV28 and J is TRBJ2-7; D is uncertain. The CDR3 extends over 13 amino acids. CDR1 and CDR2 (germline): MDHEN, SYDVKM. V gave up 3 bases and J gave up 7 bases, with 13 bases separating them. Here the CDR3 reads CASSFSPQGEQYF. As DNA, the CDR3 is TGTGCCAGCAGTTTCTCCCCCCAAGGGGAGCAGTACTTC.

This clonotype was detected ten times or more. The J gene is TRBJ2-2, the V gene TRBV12-3 or TRBV12-4; 8 bases agree with TRBD2. This CDR3 has 16 residues. The trim removed 5 bases at V and 4 bases at J, leaving 9 bases unmatched. The CDR3 sequence: CASSTPGGASTGELFF. In DNA form, the CDR3 reads TGTGCCAGCAGTACCCCCGGGGGGGCGAGCACCGGGGAGCTGTTTTTT.

This clonotype occurred many times. The V call is TRBV12-3 or TRBV12-4, the J call TRBJ1-5; D is possibly TRBD1 (5 bases). V was pared by 5 bases and J by 7 bases, with 18 bases between. The CDR3 has 15 amino acids. The CDR3 DNA reads as TGTGCCAGCAGTGGGGGGGACGGGGCGCGACAGCCCCAGCATTTT. This translates into CASSGGDGARQPQHF.